The 3 T cell receptor beta chains reported below all come from one sample, sequenced in a study of T-cell reconstitution after alpha-beta-depleted transplantation in children. Unique molecular identifiers featured in how the TCRbeta library was prepared. TCRdb fed the PCR reads into MiXCR, producing one record per CDR3 protein. The sample has around 490,000 distinct CDR3 sequences; about an eighth are singletons. The specimen was PBMCs, mostly from graft donor cells, collected 180 days after TCRalphabeta/CD19-depleted stem cell transplant. The origin of the receptors is a female patient younger than 10 who had a stem cell transplant for aplastic anemia, so the T cells may come from the graft donor.

This clonotype was recorded a few times. V is TRBV18 and J is TRBJ1-5; 7 nucleotides line up with TRBD1. The CDR3 extends over 16 amino acids. Looked up from germline, CDR1 is KGHSH and CDR2 is LQKENI. V lost 4 bases and J lost 4; bases outside the gene matches: 10. The CDR3 DNA reads as TGTGCCAGCTCACTAGTACAGGGACAGCCTAATCAGCCCCAGCATTTT. This codes for CASSLVQGQPNQPQHF.

This clonotype occurred a few times. V usage is TRBV7-2 and J usage is TRBJ2-1; D not resolved. Per the germline V gene, CDR1 is SGHTA and CDR2 is FQGNSA. V gave up 5 bases and J gave up 6 bases, with 17 bases separating them. There are 15 residues in the CDR3. The CDR3 DNA follows: TGTGCCAGCAGCCGCCGGGCCCTGTCCCCCAATGAGCAGTTCTTC. Its translation is CASSRRALSPNEQFF.

The chain joins TRBV5-1 to TRBJ1-6; 8 nucleotides match TRBD1. Germline assignment: CDR1 SGHRS and CDR2 YFSETQ. CDR3 length equals 14 residues. J lost 9 bases, V lost 4 bases, and 6 bases had no gene match. The CDR3 sequence is CASSPGTGRSPLHF. CDR3 coding DNA: TGCGCCAGCAGCCCCGGGACAGGACGTTCACCCCTCCACTTT.